Shown below are 22 T cell receptor beta chains from a single sample sequenced in a study of human thymus T cells. Clones were sequenced by immunoSEQ multiplex PCR, and TCRdb holds only the in-frame ones, with some missing. The table includes some 50,000 clones, 85% to 95% detected once. What was sequenced was blood. The receptors here all came from a girl under three years old with a congenital heart defect but otherwise immunologically healthy.

This rearrangement joins TRBV18 to TRBJ1-2; D not certain. V gave up 3 bases and J gave up 3 bases, with 8 bases separating them. The CDR3 runs 13 residues. Germline assignment: CDR1 KGHSH and CDR2 LQKENI. The CDR3 DNA reads as TGTGCCAGCTCACCTCCGGGATACTATGGCTACACCTTC. Encoded protein: CASSPPGYYGYTF.

The chain carries TRBV6-1 and TRBJ2-6; tentative D call: TRBD1 (5 bases). Deletions cut 4 bases from V and 3 bases from J, with 10 bases between. The CDR3 loop spans 15 amino acids. From germline, CDR1 is MNHNS and CDR2 SASEGT. CDR3 sequence reads: CASSAAQGGANVLTF. The CDR3 coding sequence is TGTGCCAGCAGTGCCGCCCAGGGTGGGGCCAACGTCCTGACTTTC.

This chain uses TRBV5-1 with TRBJ2-7; TRBD2 matches at 7 bases. The CDR3 is made up of 14 amino acids. Germline V gene lookup returns CDR1 SGHRS and CDR2 YFSETQ. Losses at the gene ends were 2 bases for V and 4 bases for J; bases not matched to a gene: 6. CDR3 DNA sequence: TGCGCCAGCAGCTTACTAGCGTCTAAGTACGAGCAGTACTTC. Protein product: CASSLLASKYEQYF.

V and J are TRBV27 and TRBJ2-3; no clear D gene. Germline V gene data show CDR1 as MNHEY and CDR2 as SMNVEV (reference sequence). The CDR3 runs 13 residues. V lost 6 bases to trimming and J lost 2 bases, with 9 bases between them. As DNA, the CDR3 is TGTGCCAGCAGAGTGTTCTCCACAGATACGCAGTATTTT. Translating gives CASRVFSTDTQYF.

V usage is TRBV10-2 and J usage is TRBJ1-2; D unclear. This CDR3 has 14 residues. CDR1 is WSHSY and CDR2 is SAAADI in the germline V gene. Trimming left V 0 bases short and J 1 base short, with 6 bases between. The CDR3 nucleotides are TGCGCCAGCAGTGAGTCCCGGGTTAACTATGGCTACACCTTC. This codes for CASSESRVNYGYTF.

The chain carries TRBV29-1 and TRBJ2-1; 14 bases map to TRBD2. The germline CDR1 and CDR2 sequences are SQVTM and ANQGSEA. V gave up 7 bases and J gave up 12 bases; unmatched junction bases: 11. The CDR3 is 14 residues long. The DNA for the CDR3 is TGCAGCGCCGGACTAGCGGGAGGTTCTGCTTCGCAGTTCTTC. Protein: CSAGLAGGSASQFF.

V usage is TRBV28 and J usage is TRBJ2-2, with 12 nucleotides matching TRBD1. Germline V gene data show CDR1 as MDHEN and CDR2 as SYDVKM. This CDR3 comprises 16 residues. The junction had 9 bases not matched to a gene; V was cut back by 4 bases and J by 9 bases. In nucleotides, the CDR3 is TGTGCCAGCAGTTCCCCCGGGACAGGGGGCTTCCGGGAGCTGTTTTTT. Protein product: CASSSPGTGGFRELFF.

The rearrangement uses TRBV7-8 and TRBJ1-2; D unresolved. The CDR3 extends over 14 amino acids. Trimming stripped 0 bases from V and 6 bases from J, with 11 bases between. Looked up from germline, CDR1 is SGHVS and CDR2 is FQNEAQ. The CDR3 DNA reads TGTGCCAGCAGCTTAGCGTCAGGAATCAATGGCTACACCTTC. It is translated as CASSLASGINGYTF.

The chain is built from TRBV18 and TRBJ1-2; 9 nucleotides agree with TRBD1. The CDR3 length is 14 residues. Germline values: CDR1 KGHSH, CDR2 LQKENI. Trimming took 3 bases from V and 7 from J; bases not matched to a gene: 6. DNA for the CDR3: TGTGCCAGCTCACCCCACCGGGGACAGGGTGGCTACACCTTC. Translating gives CASSPHRGQGGYTF. Filled out from reference TRBV18 and TRBJ1-2, the complete variable domain reads NAGVMQNPRHLVRRRGQEARLRCSPMKGHSHVYWYRQLPEEGLKFMVYLQKENIIDESGMPKERFSAEFPKEGPSILRIQQVVRGDSAAYFCASSPHRGQGGYTFGSGTRLTVV.

The chain uses TRBV4-1 and TRBJ2-5; 7 nucleotides agree with TRBD2. Germline CDR1 reads MGHRA; CDR2 reads YSYEKL. This CDR3 region has 15 residues. Trimming removed 3 bases from V and 4 bases from J; junction bases left unmatched: 8. The CDR3 region is CASSQLLAVGETQYF. The CDR3 DNA reads as TGCGCCAGCAGCCAGCTCCTAGCGGTAGGAGAGACCCAGTACTTC.

V gene TRBV28 combines with J gene TRBJ1-2; 9 positions match TRBD1. Germline values: CDR1 MDHEN, CDR2 SYDVKM. The V segment lost 7 bases and the J segment 6 bases; nucleotides outside the gene matches: 12. CDR3 length: 15 residues. DNA of the CDR3: TGTGCCAGCAAGTTTGGCGACAGGGGGGGTGATGGCTACACCTTC. Translation: CASKFGDRGGDGYTF.

The chain links TRBV15 to TRBJ1-1, with D possibly matching TRBD1 (6 bases). V lost 0 bases, J lost 3 bases, and 17 bases lay in between. The length of the CDR3 is 17 residues. Germline values: CDR1 LNHNV, CDR2 YYDKDF (reference sequence). CDR3 coding DNA: TGTGCCACCAGCAGAGATCTCCGGGGGCGAGGGTACACTGAAGCTTTCTTT. It is translated as CATSRDLRGRGYTEAFF.

V is TRBV7-9 and J is TRBJ2-4; maybe TRBD1 (5 bases). The length of the CDR3 is 12 residues. Germline V gives CDR1 SEHNR, CDR2 FQNEAQ (reference sequence). V shed 4 bases and J shed 8 bases, with 9 bases lying between them. The CDR3 here is CASSSRVDIQYF. The DNA for the CDR3 is TGTGCCAGCAGCTCCAGGGTAGACATTCAGTACTTC.

V and J are TRBV7-2 and TRBJ1-5; tentatively, D is TRBD1 (6 bases). The CDR3 covers 15 residues. The V gene lost 3 bases and the J gene lost 7 bases, with 16 bases spanning the gap. CDR1 SGHTA and CDR2 FQGNSA come from the germline V gene. This chain's CDR3 is CASSFVRGEGQPQHF. In DNA form, the CDR3 reads TGTGCCAGCAGCTTTGTCAGGGGCGAGGGACAGCCCCAGCATTTT. Looking up the rest from reference TRBV7-2 and TRBJ1-5 gives the full variable domain: GAGVSQSPSNKVTEKGKDVELRCDPISGHTALYWYRQSLGQGLEFLIYFQGNSAPDKSGLPSDRFSAERTGGSVSTLTIQRTQQEDSAVYLCASSFVRGEGQPQHFGDGTRLSIL.

The chain combines TRBV9 with TRBJ2-3, with TRBD1 matching 9 bases. Germline V gives CDR1 SGDLS, CDR2 YYNGEE. The CDR3 spans 16 residues. The ends lost 4 bases at V and 2 bases at J; junction bases unmatched: 8. The CDR3 sequence: CASSPRQGGYTDTQYF. CDR3 DNA: TGTGCCAGCAGCCCCCGACAGGGGGGATACACAGATACGCAGTATTTT.

V and J are TRBV30 and TRBJ2-3, with unresolved D. The CDR3 totals 12 residues. CDR1 is GTSNPN and CDR2 is SVGIG in the germline V gene (reference sequence). V was trimmed by 0 bases and J by 6 bases, leaving 7 bases between them. The CDR3 sequence: CAWSVGGDTQYF. CDR3 coding DNA: TGTGCCTGGAGTGTAGGTGGGGATACGCAGTATTTT.

The genes are TRBV7-9 and TRBJ2-5; D is undetermined. Germline CDR1 and CDR2: SEHNR and FQNEAQ (reference sequence). The CDR3 has 15 amino acids. Trimming cost V 5 bases and J 7 bases, with 20 bases left between them. The CDR3 loop is CASSGPDGALGTQYF. CDR3 DNA sequence: TGTGCCAGCAGCGGGCCGGACGGAGCGCTTGGGACCCAGTACTTC.

The chain is built from TRBV29-1 and TRBJ2-2; TRBD1 might be the D (5 bases). Trimming cost V 6 bases and J 6 bases, with 8 bases left between them. The CDR3 is 11 amino acids. Germline V lookup: CDR1 SQVTM, CDR2 ANQGSEA. CDR3 DNA sequence: TGCAGCGTCAGGGAACCCGGGGAGCTGTTTTTT. Protein product: CSVREPGELFF.

CDR3 sequence reads: CASSPLRGTTDTQYF. The CDR3 nucleotides read TGTGCCAGCTCACCACTGAGGGGGACCACAGATACGCAGTATTTT. This chain connects TRBV18 to TRBJ2-3; possibly TRBD1 for D (6 bases). Germline CDR1 is KGHSH and CDR2 is LQKENI. The CDR3 spans 15 residues. With 1 base removed from V and 2 bases from J, the gap between germline ends came to 10 bases. Using reference TRBV18 and TRBJ2-3 for the parts outside the CDR3, the full variable domain is NAGVMQNPRHLVRRRGQEARLRCSPMKGHSHVYWYRQLPEEGLKFMVYLQKENIIDESGMPKERFSAEFPKEGPSILRIQQVVRGDSAAYFCASSPLRGTTDTQYFGPGTRLTVL.

As concerns this clone: Sequence at one end of the junction differs from germline and may be a read error. The chain combines TRBV29-1 with TRBJ2-6, with TRBD1 matching 10 bases. The CDR3 spans 12 residues. CDR1 and CDR2 (germline): SQVTM, ANQGSEA. The chain's CDR3 is CSVGQGASVLTF. The DNA of the CDR3 is TGCAGCGTTGGACAGGGGGCCAGCGTCCTGACTTTC.

The chain has TRBV6-6 and TRBJ1-1, with a weak D call TRBD1 (5 bases). The CDR3 totals 11 residues. The germline V gene has CDR1 MNHNY and CDR2 SVGAGI (reference sequence). V was pared by 8 bases and J by 3 bases, with 7 bases between. The CDR3 coding sequence is TGTGCCAGCCGGGGGGACACTGAAGCTTTCTTT. Translating gives CASRGDTEAFF.

This clone has only one observation. CDR3 loop: CASSQLLAGAAVYNEQFF. The CDR3 DNA is TGCGCCAGCAGCCAACTACTAGCGGGAGCAGCGGTCTACAATGAGCAGTTCTTC. This sequence joins TRBV4-1 and TRBJ2-1, with 11 bases lining up with TRBD2. Germline loops: CDR1 MGHRA, CDR2 YSYEKL. V lost 2 bases to trimming and J lost 3 bases; unmatched junction nucleotides: 9. CDR3 size: 18 residues.